These 5 T cell receptor beta chains originate from one sample sequenced in a study of cytomegalovirus exposure and HLA in healthy donors (dated by TCRdb to about 2017). Library preparation used the immunoSEQ multiplex PCR assay. TCRdb re-hosts the immuneACCESS table, in-frame sequences only. Its copies lack some clones; in the studies checked, an unresolved V gene accounts for under half of them, and the cause for the rest is not known. The sample data list 70,000 to 80,000 clones, and approximately 94% of these were observed just once. The ten largest clones add up to 3.2% of the sample. Material for sequencing was PBMCs. The source is a young woman in good health and CMV-seropositive.

The chain joins TRBV5-4 to TRBJ2-3; 7 nucleotides align to TRBD2. V was pared by 0 bases and J by 5 bases, with 15 bases of the junction left unmatched. The germline gives CDR1 SGHNT, CDR2 YYREEE (reference sequence). The CDR3 spans 18 residues. The CDR3 sequence is CASSLAPTGGGRLDTQYF. For the CDR3, the DNA is TGTGCCAGCAGCTTGGCCCCGACTGGGGGGGGGAGATTAGATACGCAGTATTTT.

This chain uses TRBV6-1 with TRBJ1-5; perhaps TRBD1 as D (5 bases). The V gene lost 8 bases and the J gene lost 3 bases, with 11 bases spanning the gap. CDR1 and CDR2 (germline): MNHNS, SASEGT. This CDR3 contains 13 residues. CDR3 in amino acids: CASAGGINQPQHF. CDR3 nucleotide sequence: TGTGCCAGCGCGGGGGGAATCAATCAGCCCCAGCATTTT.

This clone was observed a single time. V usage is TRBV11-2 and J usage is TRBJ1-3; no clear D gene. This CDR3 has 11 amino acids. The V end lost 8 bases, the J end lost 8 bases, and 10 bases lay between the germline ends. The V gene's germline CDR1 is SGHAT and CDR2 FQNNGV. The CDR3 DNA is TGTGCCAGCGGAGGGCGAGACACCATATATTTT. It encodes CASGGRDTIYF. Supplemented by reference TRBV11-2 and TRBJ1-3, the full variable domain reads EAGVAQSPRYKIIEKRQSVAFWCNPISGHATLYWYQQILGQGPKLLIQFQNNGVVDDSQLPKDRFSAERLKGVDSTLKIQPAKLEDSAVYLCASGGRDTIYFGEGSWLTVV.

The chain carries TRBV28 and TRBJ1-1; D is ambiguous. Germline V lookup: CDR1 MDHEN, CDR2 SYDVKM. Trimming took off 6 bases at V and 2 bases at J, with 16 bases between the two ends. The CDR3 loop spans 15 amino acids. In nucleotides, the CDR3 is TGTGCCAGCAGCTCATACTCGGGGAGAAACACTGAAGCTTTCTTT. It encodes CASSSYSGRNTEAFF.

This clone was counted a few times. The V call is TRBV19, the J call TRBJ1-3; 7 positions agree with TRBD1. V lost 3 bases to trimming and J lost 2 bases; unmatched junction nucleotides: 4. Germline V gene lookup returns CDR1 LNHDA and CDR2 SQIVND (reference sequence). There are 15 residues in the CDR3. This CDR3 is CASSMLQGAGNTIYF. In DNA form, the CDR3 reads TGTGCCAGTAGTATGCTGCAGGGGGCTGGAAACACCATATATTTT.